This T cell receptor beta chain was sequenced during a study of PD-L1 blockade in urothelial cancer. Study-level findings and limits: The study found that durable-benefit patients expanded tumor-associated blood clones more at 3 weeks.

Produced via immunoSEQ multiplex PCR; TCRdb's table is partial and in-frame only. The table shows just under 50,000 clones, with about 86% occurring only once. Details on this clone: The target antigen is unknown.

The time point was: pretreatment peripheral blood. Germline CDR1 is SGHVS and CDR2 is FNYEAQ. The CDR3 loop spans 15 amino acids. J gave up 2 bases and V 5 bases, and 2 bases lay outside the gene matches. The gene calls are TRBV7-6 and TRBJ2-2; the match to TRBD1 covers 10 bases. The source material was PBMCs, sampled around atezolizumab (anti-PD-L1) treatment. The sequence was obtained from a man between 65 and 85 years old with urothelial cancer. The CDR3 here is CASSQTGGNTGELFF. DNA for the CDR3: TGTGCCAGCAGCCAGACAGGGGGCAACACCGGGGAGCTGTTTTTT.